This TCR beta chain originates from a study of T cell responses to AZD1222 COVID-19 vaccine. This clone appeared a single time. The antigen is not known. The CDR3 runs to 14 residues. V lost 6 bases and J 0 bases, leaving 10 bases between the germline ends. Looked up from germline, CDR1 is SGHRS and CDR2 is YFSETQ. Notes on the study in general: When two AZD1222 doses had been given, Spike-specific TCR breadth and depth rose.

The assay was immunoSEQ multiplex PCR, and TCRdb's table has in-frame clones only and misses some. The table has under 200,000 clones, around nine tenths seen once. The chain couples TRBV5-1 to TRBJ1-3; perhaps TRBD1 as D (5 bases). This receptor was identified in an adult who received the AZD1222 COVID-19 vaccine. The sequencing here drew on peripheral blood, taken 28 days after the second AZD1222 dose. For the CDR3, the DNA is TGCGCCAGCAAACCAGGGATCTCTGGAAACACCATATATTTT. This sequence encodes CASKPGISGNTIYF.